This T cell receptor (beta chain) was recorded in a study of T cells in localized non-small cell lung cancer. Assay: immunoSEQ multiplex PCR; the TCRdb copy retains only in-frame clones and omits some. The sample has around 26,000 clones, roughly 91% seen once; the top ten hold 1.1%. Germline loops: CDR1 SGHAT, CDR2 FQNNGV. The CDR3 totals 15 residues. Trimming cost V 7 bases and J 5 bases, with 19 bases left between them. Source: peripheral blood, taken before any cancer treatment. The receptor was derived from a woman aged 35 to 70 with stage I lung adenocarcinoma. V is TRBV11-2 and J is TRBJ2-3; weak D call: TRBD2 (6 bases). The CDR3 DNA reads TGTGCCAGCACCGACAAGGGGACTGACTTAGATACGCAGTATTTT. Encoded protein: CASTDKGTDLDTQYF.